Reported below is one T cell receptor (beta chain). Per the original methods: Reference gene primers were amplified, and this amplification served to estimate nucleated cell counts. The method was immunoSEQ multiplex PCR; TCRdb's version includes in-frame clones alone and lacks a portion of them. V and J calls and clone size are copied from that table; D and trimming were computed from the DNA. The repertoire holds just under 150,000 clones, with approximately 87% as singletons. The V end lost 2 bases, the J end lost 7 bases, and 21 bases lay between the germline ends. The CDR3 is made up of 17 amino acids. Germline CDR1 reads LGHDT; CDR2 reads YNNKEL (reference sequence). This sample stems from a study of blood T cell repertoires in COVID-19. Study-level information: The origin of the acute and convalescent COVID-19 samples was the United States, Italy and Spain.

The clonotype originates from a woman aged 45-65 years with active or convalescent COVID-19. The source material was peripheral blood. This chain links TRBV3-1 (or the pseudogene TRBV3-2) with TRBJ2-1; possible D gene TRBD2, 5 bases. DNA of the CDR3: TGTGCCAGCAGCCAACCGGGCGGAGGAATATCGAAGAATGAGCAGTTCTTC. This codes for CASSQPGGGISKNEQFF.